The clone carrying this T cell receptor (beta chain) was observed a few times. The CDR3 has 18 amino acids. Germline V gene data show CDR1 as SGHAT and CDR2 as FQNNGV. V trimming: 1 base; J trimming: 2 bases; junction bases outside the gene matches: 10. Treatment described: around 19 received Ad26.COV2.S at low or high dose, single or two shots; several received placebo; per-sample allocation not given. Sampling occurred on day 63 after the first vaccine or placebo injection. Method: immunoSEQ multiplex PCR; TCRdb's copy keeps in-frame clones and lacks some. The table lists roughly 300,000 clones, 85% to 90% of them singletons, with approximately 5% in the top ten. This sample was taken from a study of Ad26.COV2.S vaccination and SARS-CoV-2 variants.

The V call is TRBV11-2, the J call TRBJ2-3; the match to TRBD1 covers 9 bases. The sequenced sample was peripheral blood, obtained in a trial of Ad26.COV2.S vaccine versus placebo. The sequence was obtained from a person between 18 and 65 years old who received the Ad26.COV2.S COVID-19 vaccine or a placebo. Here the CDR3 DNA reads TGTGCCAGCAGCTTAGTCCCCCTCGGGACAGGGTTCACAGATACGCAGTATTTT. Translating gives CASSLVPLGTGFTDTQYF. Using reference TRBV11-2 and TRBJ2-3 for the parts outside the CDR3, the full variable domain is EAGVAQSPRYKIIEKRQSVAFWCNPISGHATLYWYQQILGQGPKLLIQFQNNGVVDDSQLPKDRFSAERLKGVDSTLKIQPAKLEDSAVYLCASSLVPLGTGFTDTQYFGPGTRLTVL.